This TCR beta chain was found in a study of tumor-infiltrating lymphocytes in primary liver carcinoma. Study-level findings and limits: The difference in top-250-clone fraction between tumors and blood was significant, favoring tumors (p = 0.039).

It was unsorted whole blood that yielded blood RNA, and germline DNA was also extracted. Collection of about 3.7 milliliters of peripheral blood took place before surgery. V shed 5 bases and J shed 4 bases, with 6 bases lying between them. The CDR3 length is 12 residues. Germline CDR1 is SGHAT and CDR2 is FQNNGV. TCR beta cDNA came from roughly 450 ng total RNA, primed with a constant-region primer. Amplification in three nested multiplex PCR rounds with slightly modified ARM-PCR gave rise to TCR beta libraries. Both of the initial two PCR rounds ran for about 9 cycles and employed TRBV1-TRBV30 forward primers alongside a C-beta reverse primer. In TCRdb, the multiplex PCR reads were re-called with MiXCR into one record per CDR3 protein. The repertoire holds about 330,000 distinct CDR3 sequences, with approximately 65% as singletons. This clonotype was recorded a few times. Its antigen is not known.

The sequence was collected from a man aged 35-49 years with primary liver carcinoma and hepatitis B virus infection. The chain couples TRBV11-2 to TRBJ2-1; D gene unclear. The sequencing sample was made of peripheral blood. The CDR3 reads CASSLSYNEQFF. The CDR3 bases are TGTGCCAGCAGCCTTTCTTACAATGAGCAGTTCTTC.